This T cell receptor (beta chain) was retrieved from a study of CXCR3-negative and CXCR3-positive naive CD8 T cells. The authors made the TRB cDNA libraries by 5' RACE using UMI labels. TCRdb re-called the 5' RACE reads and catalogs CDR3 proteins one per entry, DNA excluded. This listing includes tens of thousands of distinct CDR3 sequences. The germline V gene encodes CDR1 SQVTM and CDR2 ANQGSEA. CDR3 length equals 12 residues. The sample taken for sequencing was naive CXCR3- CD8+ T cells from blood. Subset indicated: CD45RO-CCR7+CD27+CD95- naive CD8+ T cells lacking CXCR3 (TNR3-). The sequence derives from a human donor in good health. Some clones in this sample may be carry-over from other donors' samples. This chain connects TRBV29-1 to TRBJ2-7; the D call from TCRdb, TRBD1, cannot be confirmed without DNA. Here the CDR3 reads CSVLTGTYEQYF.